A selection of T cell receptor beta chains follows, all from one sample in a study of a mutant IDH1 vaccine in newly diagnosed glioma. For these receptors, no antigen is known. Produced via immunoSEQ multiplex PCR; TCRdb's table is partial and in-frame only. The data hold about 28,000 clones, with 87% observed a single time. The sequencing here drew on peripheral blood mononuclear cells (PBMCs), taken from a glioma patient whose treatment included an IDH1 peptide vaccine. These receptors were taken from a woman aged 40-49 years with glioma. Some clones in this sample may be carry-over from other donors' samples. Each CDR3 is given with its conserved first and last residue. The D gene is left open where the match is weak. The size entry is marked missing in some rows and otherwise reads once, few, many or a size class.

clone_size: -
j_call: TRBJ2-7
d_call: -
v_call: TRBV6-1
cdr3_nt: TGTGCCAGCACCCGAGGGGCGTTTTACGAGCAGTACTTC
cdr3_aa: CASTRGAFYEQYF

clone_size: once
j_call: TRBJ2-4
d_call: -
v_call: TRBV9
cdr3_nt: TGTGCCAGCAGCGTAGAAGGGGCGCCAGTATACTTC
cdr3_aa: CASSVEGAPVYF

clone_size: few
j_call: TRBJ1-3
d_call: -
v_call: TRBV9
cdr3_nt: TGTGCCAGCAGCGTAGAAGCTCGCTCTGGAAACACCATATATTTT
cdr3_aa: CASSVEARSGNTIYF

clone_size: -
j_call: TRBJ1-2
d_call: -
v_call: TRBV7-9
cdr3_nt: TGTGCCAGCAGCTTAGTGGCAGGTTCTAACTATGGCTACACCTTC
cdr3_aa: CASSLVAGSNYGYTF

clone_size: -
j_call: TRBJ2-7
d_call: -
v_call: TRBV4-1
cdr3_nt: TGCGCCAGCAGCCAAAGGACACTGACCTACGAGCAGTACTTC
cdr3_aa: CASSQRTLTYEQYF

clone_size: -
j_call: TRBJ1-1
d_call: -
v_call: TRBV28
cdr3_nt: TGTGCCAGCAGTTTAAGAGGGGATCTCGCTTTCTTT
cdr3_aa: CASSLRGDLAFF

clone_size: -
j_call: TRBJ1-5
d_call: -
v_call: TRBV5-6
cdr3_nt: TGTGCCAGCAGCGGTTTAGCCGGAGGGCCCCAGCATTTT
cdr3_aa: CASSGLAGGPQHF

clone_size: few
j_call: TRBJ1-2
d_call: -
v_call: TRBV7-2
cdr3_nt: TGTGCCAGCAGCTTGGGAGGACTCGATGGCTACACCTTC
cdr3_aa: CASSLGGLDGYTF

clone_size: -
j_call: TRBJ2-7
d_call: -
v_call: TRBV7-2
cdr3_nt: TGTGCCAGCAGCCGGCACGGGGGTCCCTCCTACGAGCAGTACTTC
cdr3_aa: CASSRHGGPSYEQYF

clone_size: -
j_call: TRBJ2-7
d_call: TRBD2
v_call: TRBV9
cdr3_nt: TGTGCCAGCAGCGTCCGGGGGGGGGCGTACGAGCAGTACTTC
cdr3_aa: CASSVRGGAYEQYF

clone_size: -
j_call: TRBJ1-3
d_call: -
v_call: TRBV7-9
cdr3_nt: TGTGCCAGCAGCATAACAGGCCCGACCGGTGGAAACACCATATATTTT
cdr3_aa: CASSITGPTGGNTIYF

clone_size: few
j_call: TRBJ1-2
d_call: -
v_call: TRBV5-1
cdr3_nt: TGCGCCAGCAGTACCGCCACCACAAATGCTTATGGCTACACCTTC
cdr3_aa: CASSTATTNAYGYTF

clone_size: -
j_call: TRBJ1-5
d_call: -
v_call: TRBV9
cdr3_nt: TGTGCCAGCAGCCCCAGCGGCAGCGCCAGGGAGCCCCAGCATTTT
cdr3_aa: CASSPSGSAREPQHF

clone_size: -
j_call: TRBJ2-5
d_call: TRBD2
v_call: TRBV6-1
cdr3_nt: TGTGCCAGCAGCGAAGCCCAGCGGGGGGTCCAAGAGACCCAGTACTTC
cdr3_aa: CASSEAQRGVQETQYF

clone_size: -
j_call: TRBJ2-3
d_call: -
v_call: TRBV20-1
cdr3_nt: TGCAGTGCTAGGGGGGGCGGAACGCAGTATTTT
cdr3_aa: CSARGGGTQYF

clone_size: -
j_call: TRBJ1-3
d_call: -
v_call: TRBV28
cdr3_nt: TGTGCCAGCAGTTTCTCATCCGCTCGAAACACCATATATTTT
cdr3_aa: CASSFSSARNTIYF

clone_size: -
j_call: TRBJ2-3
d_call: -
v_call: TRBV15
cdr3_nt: TGTGCCACCAGCAGAGAAGGTCCCCGCTCAGGGGTTCGGGATACGCAGTATTTT
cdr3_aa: CATSREGPRSGVRDTQYF

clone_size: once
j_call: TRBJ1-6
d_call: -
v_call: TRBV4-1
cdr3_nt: TGCGCCAGCAGCCAAGGACTGAATTCACCCCTCCACTTT
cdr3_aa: CASSQGLNSPLHF

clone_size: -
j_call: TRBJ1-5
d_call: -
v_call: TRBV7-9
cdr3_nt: TGTGCCAGCAGCAATTCTGGGGGTGATCAGCCCCAGCATTTT
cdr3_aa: CASSNSGGDQPQHF

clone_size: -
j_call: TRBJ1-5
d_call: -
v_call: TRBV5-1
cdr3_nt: TGCGCCAGTACTAAGGACGGAGGTAGCAATCAGCCCCAGCATTTT
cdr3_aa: CASTKDGGSNQPQHF

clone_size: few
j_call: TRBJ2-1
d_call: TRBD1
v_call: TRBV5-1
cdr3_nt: TGCGCCAGCAGCTATGGACAGGGAAGAGGTAACAATGAGCAGTTCTTC
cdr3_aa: CASSYGQGRGNNEQFF

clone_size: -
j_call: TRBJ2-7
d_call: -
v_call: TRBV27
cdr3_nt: TGTGCCAGCAGTCCTCAGGGGTTGTCCTACGAGCAGTACTTC
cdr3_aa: CASSPQGLSYEQYF

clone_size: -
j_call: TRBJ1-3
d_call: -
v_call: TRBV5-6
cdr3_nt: TGTGCCAGCAGCTTGGTGTCCGAGGCCTACTCTGGAAACACCATATATTTT
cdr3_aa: CASSLVSEAYSGNTIYF

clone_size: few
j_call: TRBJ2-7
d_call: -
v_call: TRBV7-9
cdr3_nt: TGTGCCAGCAGCTTACGGGATGAGCAGTACTTC
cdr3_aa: CASSLRDEQYF

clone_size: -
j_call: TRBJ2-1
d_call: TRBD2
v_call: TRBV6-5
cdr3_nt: TGTGCCAGCAGTTACTCGGGAGGGCCAGGCAATGAGCAGTTCTTC
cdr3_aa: CASSYSGGPGNEQFF

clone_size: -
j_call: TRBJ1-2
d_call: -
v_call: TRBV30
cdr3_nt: TGTGCCTGGAGTGTACGAGGGAACTATGGCTACACCTTC
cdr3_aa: CAWSVRGNYGYTF

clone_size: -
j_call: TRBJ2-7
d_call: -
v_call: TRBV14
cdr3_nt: TGTGCCAGCAGCCAAGGCAAGTACTCCTACGAGCAGTACTTC
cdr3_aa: CASSQGKYSYEQYF

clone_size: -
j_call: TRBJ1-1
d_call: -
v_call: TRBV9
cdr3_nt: TGTGCCAGCAGCCAAGAGGGGGGGCTGAACACTGAAGCTTTCTTT
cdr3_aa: CASSQEGGLNTEAFF

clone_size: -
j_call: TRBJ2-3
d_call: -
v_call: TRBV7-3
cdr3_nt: TGTGCCAGCCCCGGGCAGGTGCAGTATTTT
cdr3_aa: CASPGQVQYF

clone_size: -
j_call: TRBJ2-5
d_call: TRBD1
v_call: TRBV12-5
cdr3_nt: TGTGCTAGTGGTGACAGGGGAACGGAGACCCAGTACTTC
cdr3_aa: CASGDRGTETQYF

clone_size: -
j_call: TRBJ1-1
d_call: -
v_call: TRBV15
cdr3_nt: TGTGCCACCAGCAGAGGAGGATCGAACACTGAAGCTTTCTTT
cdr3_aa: CATSRGGSNTEAFF

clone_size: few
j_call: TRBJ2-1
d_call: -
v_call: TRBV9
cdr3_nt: TGTGCCAGCAGCGTATTACAGGGACGGGATGAGCAGTTCTTC
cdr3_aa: CASSVLQGRDEQFF

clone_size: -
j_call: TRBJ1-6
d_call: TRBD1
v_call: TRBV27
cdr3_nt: TGTGCCAGCAAAGGGACAGGGGGCCTTTGGACCCTCCACTTT
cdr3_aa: CASKGTGGLWTLHF

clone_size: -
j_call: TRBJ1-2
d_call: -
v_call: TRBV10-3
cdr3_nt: TGTGCCATCAGTGAAAACGTGGCACGCAGGCAACTTGGGGGCTACACCTTC
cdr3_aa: CAISENVARRQLGGYTF

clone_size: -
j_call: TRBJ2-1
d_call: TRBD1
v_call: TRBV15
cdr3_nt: TGTGCCACCAGCCGGGACAGGGTTACTGAGCAGTTCTTC
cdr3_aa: CATSRDRVTEQFF

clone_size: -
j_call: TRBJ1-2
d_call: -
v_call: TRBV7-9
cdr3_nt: TGTGCCAGCAGCTTACGGGGGGGCGTTAACTATGGCTACACCTTC
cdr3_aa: CASSLRGGVNYGYTF

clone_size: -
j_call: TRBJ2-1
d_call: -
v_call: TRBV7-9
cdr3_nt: TGTGCCAGCAGCTTAGGGGGTTATGACTACAATGAGCAGTTCTTC
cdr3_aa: CASSLGGYDYNEQFF

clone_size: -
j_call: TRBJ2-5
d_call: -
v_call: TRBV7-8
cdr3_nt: TGTGCCAGCAGCGTGGGAGGCAGGAGGTCGGAGACCCAGTACTTC
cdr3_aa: CASSVGGRRSETQYF

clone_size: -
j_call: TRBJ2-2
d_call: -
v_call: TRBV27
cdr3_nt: TGTGCCAGCCATAAAGGGCAGGGTGGGACCGGGGAGCTGTTTTTT
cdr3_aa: CASHKGQGGTGELFF

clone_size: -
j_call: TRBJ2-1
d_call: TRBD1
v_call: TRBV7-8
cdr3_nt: TGTGCCAGCAGGGTCGGACCGGGACAGGGTAATGAGCAGTTCTTC
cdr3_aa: CASRVGPGQGNEQFF

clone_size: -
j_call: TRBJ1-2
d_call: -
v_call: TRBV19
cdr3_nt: TGTGCCAGTAGTATAATCAGCCATTATGGCTACACCTTC
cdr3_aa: CASSIISHYGYTF

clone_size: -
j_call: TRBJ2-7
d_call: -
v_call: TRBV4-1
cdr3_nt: TGCGCCAGCAGCCAAGTGACGGACAGCGATTACGAGCAGTACTTC
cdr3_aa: CASSQVTDSDYEQYF

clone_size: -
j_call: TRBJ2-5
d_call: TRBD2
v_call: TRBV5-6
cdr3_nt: TGTGCCAGCAGCGGCGCGGGCCTAGCGGATCTCACAGGTCTGGAGACCCAGTACTTC
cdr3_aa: CASSGAGLADLTGLETQYF

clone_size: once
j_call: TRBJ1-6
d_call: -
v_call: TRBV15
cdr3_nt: TGTGCCACCAGCCCTAACACCGTTAATTCACCCCTCCACTTT
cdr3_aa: CATSPNTVNSPLHF

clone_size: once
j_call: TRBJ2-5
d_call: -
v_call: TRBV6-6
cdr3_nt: TGTGCCAGCAGCGCAGGGGCAGAGACCCAGTACTTC
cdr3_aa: CASSAGAETQYF

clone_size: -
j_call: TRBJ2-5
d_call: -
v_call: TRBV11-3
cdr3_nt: TGTGCCAGCAGCTCGAGGGACGGGTTCCAAGAGACCCAGTACTTC
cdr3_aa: CASSSRDGFQETQYF

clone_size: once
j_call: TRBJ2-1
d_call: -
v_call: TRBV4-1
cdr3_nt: TGCGCCAGCAGCCAAGCGGGAAAGCAGTTCTTC
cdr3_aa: CASSQAGKQFF

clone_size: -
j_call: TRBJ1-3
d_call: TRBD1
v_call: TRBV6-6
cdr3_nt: TGTGCCAGCAGTTACAAGGGACAGGGATTGAACACCATATATTTT
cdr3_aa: CASSYKGQGLNTIYF

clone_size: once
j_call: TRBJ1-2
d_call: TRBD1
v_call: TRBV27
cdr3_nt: TGTGCCAGCGCCGACAGGGCGGGCTATGGCTACACCTTC
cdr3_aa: CASADRAGYGYTF

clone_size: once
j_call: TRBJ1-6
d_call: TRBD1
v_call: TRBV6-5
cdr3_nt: TGTGCCAGCAGACCAGGGGGCGCCTTTTATTCACCCCTCCACTTT
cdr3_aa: CASRPGGAFYSPLHF

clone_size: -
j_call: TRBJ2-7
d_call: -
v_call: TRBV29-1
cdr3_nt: TGCAGCGTTGAGGTAGGGGCCCACGAGCAGTACTTC
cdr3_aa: CSVEVGAHEQYF

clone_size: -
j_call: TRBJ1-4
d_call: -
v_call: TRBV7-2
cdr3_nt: TGTGCCAGCAGCCTGGCCTTGGCAACTAATGAAAAACTGTTTTTT
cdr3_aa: CASSLALATNEKLFF

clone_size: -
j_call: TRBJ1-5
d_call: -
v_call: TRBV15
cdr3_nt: TGTGCCACCAGCACGGACAGACGGCAGCCCCAGCATTTT
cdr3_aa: CATSTDRRQPQHF

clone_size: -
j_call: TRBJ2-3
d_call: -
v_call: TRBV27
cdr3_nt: TGTGCCAGCACACGAGTGGGCCCATCCACAGATACGCAGTATTTT
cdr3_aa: CASTRVGPSTDTQYF

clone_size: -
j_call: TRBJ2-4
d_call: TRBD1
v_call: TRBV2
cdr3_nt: TGTGCCAGCACAGGGCAGGGGGACATTCAGTACTTC
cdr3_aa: CASTGQGDIQYF

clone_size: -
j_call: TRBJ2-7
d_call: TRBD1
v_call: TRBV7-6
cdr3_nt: TGTGCCAGCAGCGCCGGGACAGGGATTTCCTTC
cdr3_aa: CASSAGTGISF

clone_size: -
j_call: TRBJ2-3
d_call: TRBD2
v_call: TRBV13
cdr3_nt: TGTGCCAGCAGCTTAGGGCGGGGGGCAGATACGCAGTATTTT
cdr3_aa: CASSLGRGADTQYF

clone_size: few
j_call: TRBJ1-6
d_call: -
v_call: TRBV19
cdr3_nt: TGTGCCAGTAGTTTTACGGGGGGCGGATATTCACCCCTCCACTTT
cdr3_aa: CASSFTGGGYSPLHF

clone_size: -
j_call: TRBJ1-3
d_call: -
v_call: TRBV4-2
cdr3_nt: TGTGCCAGCAGCCAAGAGGTAGGGTCCTCTGGAAACACCATATATTTT
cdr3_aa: CASSQEVGSSGNTIYF